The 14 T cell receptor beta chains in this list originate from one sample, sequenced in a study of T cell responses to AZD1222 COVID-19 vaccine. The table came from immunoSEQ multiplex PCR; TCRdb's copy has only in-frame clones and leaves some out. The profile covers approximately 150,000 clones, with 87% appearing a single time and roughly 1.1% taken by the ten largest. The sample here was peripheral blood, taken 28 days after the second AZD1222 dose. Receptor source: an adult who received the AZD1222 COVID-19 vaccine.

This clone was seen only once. Here the CDR3 reads CASSILRGAYGELFF. CDR3 sequence (DNA): TGTGCCAGTAGTATCCTGCGGGGGGCATACGGGGAGCTGTTTTTT. The gene calls are TRBV19 and TRBJ2-2; 8 nucleotides match TRBD2. This CDR3 comprises 15 residues. Trimming at V came to 3 bases and at J to 7 bases, leaving 7 bases not matched to a gene. Germline assignment: CDR1 LNHDA and CDR2 SQIVND (reference sequence).

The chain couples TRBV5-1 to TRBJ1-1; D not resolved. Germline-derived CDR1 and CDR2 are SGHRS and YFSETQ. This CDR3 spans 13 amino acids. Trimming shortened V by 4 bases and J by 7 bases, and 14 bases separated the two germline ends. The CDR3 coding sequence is TGCGCCAGCAGCCGACGGTCCCTTGGTGAAGCTTTCTTT. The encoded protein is CASSRRSLGEAFF.

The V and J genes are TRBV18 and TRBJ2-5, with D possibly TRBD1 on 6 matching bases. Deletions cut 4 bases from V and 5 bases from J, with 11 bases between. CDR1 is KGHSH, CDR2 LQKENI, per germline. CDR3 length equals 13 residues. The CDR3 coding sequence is TGTGCCAGCTCACTTAACAGGGACGAGACCCAGTACTTC. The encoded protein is CASSLNRDETQYF.

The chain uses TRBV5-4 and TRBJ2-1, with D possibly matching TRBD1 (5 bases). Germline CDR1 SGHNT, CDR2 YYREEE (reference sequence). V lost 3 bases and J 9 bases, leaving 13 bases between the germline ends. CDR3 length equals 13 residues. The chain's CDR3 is CASSSNQGPEQFF. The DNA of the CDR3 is TGTGCCAGCAGCTCCAACCAGGGCCCTGAGCAGTTCTTC.

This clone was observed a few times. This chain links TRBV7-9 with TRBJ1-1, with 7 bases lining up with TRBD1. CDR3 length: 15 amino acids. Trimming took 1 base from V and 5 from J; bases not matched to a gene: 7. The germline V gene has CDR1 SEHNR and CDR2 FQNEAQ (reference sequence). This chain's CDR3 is CASSLDYRGRTEAFF. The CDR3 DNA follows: TGTGCCAGCAGCTTAGACTACAGGGGAAGAACTGAAGCTTTCTTT.

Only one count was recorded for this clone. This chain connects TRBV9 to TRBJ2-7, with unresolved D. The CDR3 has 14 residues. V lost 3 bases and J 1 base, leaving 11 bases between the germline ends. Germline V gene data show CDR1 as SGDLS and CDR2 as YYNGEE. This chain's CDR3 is CASSGQARSYEQYF. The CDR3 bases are TGTGCCAGCAGCGGGCAGGCTAGATCCTACGAGCAGTACTTC.

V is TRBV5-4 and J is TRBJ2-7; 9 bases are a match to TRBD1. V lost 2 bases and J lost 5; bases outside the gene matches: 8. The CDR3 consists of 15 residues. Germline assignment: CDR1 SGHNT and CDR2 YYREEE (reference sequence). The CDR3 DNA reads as TGTGCCAGCAGCTTACCGGGACAGGGAGGACACGAGCAGTACTTC. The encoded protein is CASSLPGQGGHEQYF.

The CDR3 protein is CASSWDWQETQYF. CDR3 sequence (DNA): TGTGCCAGCAGTTGGGATTGGCAAGAGACCCAGTACTTC. The chain has TRBV27 and TRBJ2-5; no reliable D call. Trimming shortened V by 4 bases and J by 2 bases, and 8 bases separated the two germline ends. The germline gives CDR1 MNHEY, CDR2 SMNVEV (reference sequence). This CDR3 contains 13 residues.

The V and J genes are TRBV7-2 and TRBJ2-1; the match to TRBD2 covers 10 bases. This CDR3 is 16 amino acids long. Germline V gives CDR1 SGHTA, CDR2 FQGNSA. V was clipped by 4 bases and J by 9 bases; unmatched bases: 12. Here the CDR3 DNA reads TGTGCCAGCAGCTGGACAAGCGGGGGGGTCCCCGCTGAGCAGTTCTTC. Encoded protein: CASSWTSGGVPAEQFF.

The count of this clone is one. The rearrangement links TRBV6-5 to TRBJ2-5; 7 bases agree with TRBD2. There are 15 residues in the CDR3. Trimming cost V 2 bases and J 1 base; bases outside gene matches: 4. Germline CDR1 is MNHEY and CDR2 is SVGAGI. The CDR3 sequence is CASSYRGGLQETQYF. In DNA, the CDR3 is TGTGCCAGCAGTTACCGCGGGGGACTCCAAGAGACCCAGTACTTC.

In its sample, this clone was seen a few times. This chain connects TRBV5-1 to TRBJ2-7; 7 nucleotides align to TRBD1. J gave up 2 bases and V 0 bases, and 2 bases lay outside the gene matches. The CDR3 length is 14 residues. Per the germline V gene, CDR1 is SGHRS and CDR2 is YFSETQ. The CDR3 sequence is CASSLVTGAYEQYF. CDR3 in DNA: TGCGCCAGCAGCTTGGTTACAGGGGCCTACGAGCAGTACTTC. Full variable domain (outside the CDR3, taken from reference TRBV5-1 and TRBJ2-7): KAGVTQTPRYLIKTRGQQVTLSCSPISGHRSVSWYQQTPGQGLQFLFEYFSETQRNKGNFPGRFSGRQFSNSRSEMNVSTLELGDSALYLCASSLVTGAYEQYFGPGTRLTVT.

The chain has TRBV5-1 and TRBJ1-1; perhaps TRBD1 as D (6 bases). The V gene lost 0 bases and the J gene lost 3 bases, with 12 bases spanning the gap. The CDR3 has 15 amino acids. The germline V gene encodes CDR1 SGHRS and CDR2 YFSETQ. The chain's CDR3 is CASSLGQEMYTEAFF. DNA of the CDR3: TGCGCCAGCAGCTTGGGACAGGAAATGTACACTGAAGCTTTCTTT.

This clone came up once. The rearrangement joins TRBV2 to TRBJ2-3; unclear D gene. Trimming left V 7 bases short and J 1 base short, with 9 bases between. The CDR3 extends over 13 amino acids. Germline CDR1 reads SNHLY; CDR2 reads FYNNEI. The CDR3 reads CASIFAGTDTQYF. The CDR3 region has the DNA TGTGCCAGCATATTCGCAGGCACAGATACGCAGTATTTT. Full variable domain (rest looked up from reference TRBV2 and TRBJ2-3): EPEVTQTPSHQVTQMGQEVILRCVPISNHLYFYWYRQILGQKVEFLVSFYNNEISEKSEIFDDQFSVERPDGSNFTLKIRSTKLEDSAMYFCASIFAGTDTQYFGPGTRLTVL.

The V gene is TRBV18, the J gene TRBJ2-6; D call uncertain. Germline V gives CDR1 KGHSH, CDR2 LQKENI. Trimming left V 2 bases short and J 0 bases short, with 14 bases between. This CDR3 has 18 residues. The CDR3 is CASSPKAEPRSGANVLTF. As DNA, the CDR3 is TGTGCCAGCTCACCAAAGGCAGAACCCCGCTCTGGGGCCAACGTCCTGACTTTC.